These 7 T cell receptor beta chains originate from one sample sequenced in a study of blood T cell repertoires in COVID-19. Sequencing was performed with immunoSEQ multiplex PCR; in TCRdb, only in-frame clones are kept and a portion is missing. The data show 250,000 to 300,000 clones, about 86% seen once. Sample: peripheral blood. The receptors stem from a man older than 75 with acute or convalescent COVID-19.

This chain connects TRBV6-1 to TRBJ2-5, with D unresolved. The CDR3 runs 12 residues. Germline assignment: CDR1 MNHNS and CDR2 SASEGT. Trimming shortened V by 2 bases and J by 6 bases, and 7 bases separated the two germline ends. The CDR3 region is CASSELDKTQYF. The CDR3 region has the DNA TGTGCCAGCAGTGAACTAGATAAGACCCAGTACTTC.

The chain carries TRBV7-9 and TRBJ2-5, with D tentatively TRBD1 (5 bases). The CDR3 has 13 amino acids. CDR1 is SEHNR and CDR2 is FQNEAQ in the germline V gene (reference sequence). Trimming took off 7 bases at V and 4 bases at J, with 13 bases between the two ends. CDR3 residues: CASNQGVSETQYF. The CDR3 DNA sequence: TGTGCCAGCAACCAGGGCGTCTCAGAGACCCAGTACTTC.

V and J are TRBV23-1 and TRBJ2-3; 8 nucleotides align to TRBD2. TRBV23-1 is recorded as an ORF, its role being uncertain. The V and J ends lost 8 bases and 5 bases, in that order; junction bases with no gene match: 15. This CDR3 contains 16 residues. Here the CDR3 reads CASRVGQREWRDTQYF. CDR3 bases: TGCGCCAGCCGGGTGGGCCAGCGGGAGTGGAGAGATACGCAGTATTTT.

The chain carries TRBV6-5 and TRBJ2-5, with TRBD1 matching 8 bases. Germline CDR1 is MNHEY and CDR2 is SVGAGI. The CDR3 contains 13 residues. J gave up 8 bases and V 6 bases, and 8 bases lay outside the gene matches. The CDR3 is CASSGTGADTQYF. CDR3 sequence (DNA): TGTGCCAGCAGCGGGACAGGAGCCGATACCCAGTACTTC.

The rearrangement joins TRBV5-5 to TRBJ1-5; D is ambiguous. The germline V gene has CDR1 SGHKS and CDR2 YYEKEE (reference sequence). The V gene lost 4 bases and the J gene lost 3 bases, with 11 bases spanning the gap. This CDR3 has 14 residues. The CDR3 spells CASSALQNNQPQHF. CDR3 coding DNA: TGTGCCAGCAGCGCGCTACAGAACAATCAGCCCCAGCATTTT.

The gene calls are TRBV5-1 and TRBJ1-1; 8 bases match TRBD1. The V gene's germline CDR1 is SGHRS and CDR2 YFSETQ. The V segment lost 4 bases and the J segment 5 bases; nucleotides outside the gene matches: 7. The CDR3 runs to 14 residues. The CDR3 loop is CASSIDRGGTEAFF. In DNA, the CDR3 is TGCGCCAGCAGCATCGACAGGGGCGGGACTGAAGCTTTCTTT.

This clone came up a few times. The chain combines TRBV2 with TRBJ1-3, with 7 bases lining up with TRBD1. The trim removed 10 bases at V and 2 bases at J, leaving 2 bases unmatched. The length of the CDR3 is 12 residues. From germline, CDR1 is SNHLY and CDR2 FYNNEI. CDR3 amino acids: CANTGAGNTIYF. CDR3 DNA: TGTGCCAATACAGGGGCTGGAAACACCATATATTTT. Full variable domain (outside the CDR3, taken from reference TRBV2 and TRBJ1-3): EPEVTQTPSHQVTQMGQEVILRCVPISNHLYFYWYRQILGQKVEFLVSFYNNEISEKSEIFDDQFSVERPDGSNFTLKIRSTKLEDSAMYFCANTGAGNTIYFGEGSWLTVV.